What follows are 17 T cell receptor beta chains derived from one specimen sequenced in a study of T cell responses to AZD1222 COVID-19 vaccine. Sequencing was performed with immunoSEQ multiplex PCR; in TCRdb, only in-frame clones are kept and a portion is missing. The sample holds 110,000 or so clones, 88% seen once. The input for sequencing was peripheral blood, taken 28 days after the second AZD1222 dose. Receptors were obtained from an adult who received the AZD1222 COVID-19 vaccine.

This chain uses TRBV19 with TRBJ1-2; D possibly corresponds to TRBD1 (5 bases). CDR3 length equals 15 residues. Germline loops: CDR1 LNHDA, CDR2 SQIVND (reference sequence). V was clipped by 0 bases and J by 5 bases, with 13 bases between them. The CDR3 bases are TGTGCCAGTAGTATAGATCTTCGGGGCAGGTATGGCTACACCTTC. This gives the protein CASSIDLRGRYGYTF.

This chain's CDR3 is CASSIGRLAGREGANEQFF. CDR3 nucleotides: TGTGCCAGTAGTATCGGGCGGCTAGCGGGCCGGGAGGGAGCGAATGAGCAGTTCTTC. The chain combines TRBV19 with TRBJ2-1, with TRBD2 matching over 8 bases. Germline V gene data show CDR1 as LNHDA and CDR2 as SQIVND (reference sequence). V dropped 3 bases and J dropped 7; count of bases not matched to a gene: 20. There are 19 residues in the CDR3.

V is TRBV10-3 and J is TRBJ1-1, with a possible D match to TRBD1 (5 bases). The V and J ends lost 2 bases and 0 bases respectively, with 7 bases between them. The CDR3 covers 14 residues. Germline CDR1 is ENHRY and CDR2 is SYGVKD. The DNA of the CDR3 is TGTGCCATCAGTGAGCGGGGCATGAACACTGAAGCTTTCTTT. This sequence encodes CAISERGMNTEAFF.

The CDR3 DNA is TGTGCCACCAGTGATTTTCCCGGTGGGGAAAAACTGTTTTTT. Its protein is CATSDFPGGEKLFF. The chain is built from TRBV24-1 and TRBJ1-4; no firm D call. V lost 1 base and J 8 bases, leaving 10 bases between the germline ends. The CDR3 covers 14 residues. The germline gives CDR1 KGHDR, CDR2 SFDVKD.

This chain connects TRBV4-3 to TRBJ1-3, with D possibly TRBD1 on 5 matching bases. CDR1 is LGHNA, CDR2 YSLEER, per germline. The CDR3 loop spans 15 amino acids. Trimming took off 3 bases at V and 4 bases at J, with 13 bases between the two ends. CDR3 residues: CASSQGGVAGNTIYF. In DNA form, the CDR3 reads TGCGCCAGCAGCCAGGGAGGGGTCGCCGGAAACACCATATATTTT.

The chain links TRBV9 to TRBJ2-7; D may be TRBD2 (5 bases). Trimming pared 7 bases from V and 2 bases from J, leaving 13 bases between. The CDR3 is 13 amino acids. Germline V gene lookup returns CDR1 SGDLS and CDR2 YYNGEE. CDR3 coding DNA: TGTGCCAGCCCCGGCCCGGGGACCTACGAGCAGTACTTC. As protein: CASPGPGTYEQYF.

V is TRBV5-1 and J is TRBJ2-5; D gene ambiguous. CDR1 is SGHRS, CDR2 YFSETQ, per germline. This CDR3 region has 14 residues. V lost 4 bases, J lost 5 bases, and 15 bases lay in between. In DNA, the CDR3 is TGCGCCAGCAGCCCCGGTGTGGGTTTGGAGACCCAGTACTTC. Encoded protein: CASSPGVGLETQYF.

The chain links TRBV28 to TRBJ1-5, with TRBD1 matching over 12 bases. The CDR3 totals 19 residues. Germline V lookup: CDR1 MDHEN, CDR2 SYDVKM. V was pared by 1 base and J by 4 bases, with 11 bases of the junction left unmatched. CDR3 sequence (DNA): TGTGCCAGCAGTTTATTCGTGGGACAGGGGGCCATAGGAAATCAGCCCCAGCATTTT. Its translation is CASSLFVGQGAIGNQPQHF.

The genes are TRBV18 and TRBJ2-7, with 9 nucleotides matching TRBD1. Germline assignment: CDR1 KGHSH and CDR2 LQKENI. The CDR3 consists of 15 residues. Germline trimming cut 3 bases from V and 6 bases from J; bases unmatched to any gene: 9. The CDR3 DNA reads as TGTGCCAGCTCACCGGTTGGACAGGGGCAAAGCGAGCAGTACTTC. As protein: CASSPVGQGQSEQYF.

This sequence joins TRBV11-2 and TRBJ2-7; perhaps D is TRBD1 or TRBD2 (5 bases each). V was cut by 3 bases and J by 7 bases, with 13 bases left in between. Germline V gene sequence: CDR1 SGHAT, CDR2 FQNNGV. The CDR3 extends over 13 amino acids. Here the CDR3 reads CASSFWRTSEQYF. DNA of the CDR3: TGTGCCAGCAGCTTTTGGAGGACAAGTGAGCAGTACTTC.

In its sample, this clone was seen once. This chain joins TRBV19 and TRBJ2-3; D is possibly TRBD2 (5 bases). The length of the CDR3 is 16 residues. The V and J ends lost 3 bases and 1 base respectively, with 14 bases between them. Germline loops: CDR1 LNHDA, CDR2 SQIVND (reference sequence). In nucleotides, the CDR3 is TGTGCCAGTAGTATTTCCCGGACTGTTGGCACAGATACGCAGTATTTT. Its protein product is CASSISRTVGTDTQYF.

The chain carries TRBV5-1 and TRBJ2-1, with 9 nucleotides matching TRBD1. J gave up 9 bases and V 3 bases, and 13 bases lay outside the gene matches. Germline CDR1 SGHRS, CDR2 YFSETQ. CDR3 length: 16 amino acids. The CDR3 DNA sequence: TGCGCCAGCAGCTACCGGGACAGGGAAGGAGAGGTTGAGCAGTTCTTC. Encoded protein: CASSYRDREGEVEQFF.

The chain uses TRBV5-8 and TRBJ2-3, with TRBD2 matching 7 bases. This CDR3 has 15 amino acids. With V trimmed by 7 bases and J by 0 bases, 8 bases remained unmatched. Looked up from germline, CDR1 is SGHTS and CDR2 is YDEGEE. The CDR3 region has the DNA TGTGCCAGCGGAGAAGCGGGGAGAAGCACAGATACGCAGTATTTT. Protein product: CASGEAGRSTDTQYF.

The chain joins TRBV19 to TRBJ2-1; the match to TRBD1 covers 8 bases. The CDR3 is made up of 16 amino acids. The V and J ends lost 5 bases and 8 bases, in that order; junction bases with no gene match: 14. In germline, CDR1 is LNHDA, CDR2 SQIVND (reference sequence). CDR3 amino acids: CASSVLTGTGGYEQFF. The CDR3, as DNA: TGTGCCAGTAGTGTTCTGACTGGGACAGGAGGTTATGAGCAGTTCTTC.

This rearrangement joins TRBV19 to TRBJ1-6; TRBD1 is a possible D gene (5 bases). Germline-derived CDR1 and CDR2 are LNHDA and SQIVND (reference sequence). The ends were cut back, 3 bases at V and 6 bases at J, with 9 bases in the middle. CDR3 length: 14 amino acids. The CDR3 sequence is CASSIRGGNSPLHF. The CDR3 DNA reads as TGTGCCAGTAGTATTCGGGGCGGTAATTCACCCCTCCACTTT.

V and J are TRBV5-4 and TRBJ1-2, with 7 positions matching TRBD1. V was clipped by 4 bases and J by 3 bases; unmatched bases: 3. CDR1 and CDR2 from the germline V gene are SGHNT and YYREEE (reference sequence). The CDR3 is 13 residues long. CDR3 bases: TGTGCCAGCAGCGAACAGGGGTACTATGGCTACACCTTC. It yields the protein CASSEQGYYGYTF.

CDR3 sequence reads: CASSQDDRSLGTQYF. Written as DNA, the CDR3 is TGTGCCAGCAGCCAAGACGATCGCTCCCTGGGGACCCAGTACTTC. The chain carries TRBV4-2 and TRBJ2-5; no clear D. V shed 0 bases and J shed 7 bases, with 15 bases lying between them. The germline V gene encodes CDR1 LGHNA and CDR2 YNFKEQ. The CDR3 is 15 amino acids.